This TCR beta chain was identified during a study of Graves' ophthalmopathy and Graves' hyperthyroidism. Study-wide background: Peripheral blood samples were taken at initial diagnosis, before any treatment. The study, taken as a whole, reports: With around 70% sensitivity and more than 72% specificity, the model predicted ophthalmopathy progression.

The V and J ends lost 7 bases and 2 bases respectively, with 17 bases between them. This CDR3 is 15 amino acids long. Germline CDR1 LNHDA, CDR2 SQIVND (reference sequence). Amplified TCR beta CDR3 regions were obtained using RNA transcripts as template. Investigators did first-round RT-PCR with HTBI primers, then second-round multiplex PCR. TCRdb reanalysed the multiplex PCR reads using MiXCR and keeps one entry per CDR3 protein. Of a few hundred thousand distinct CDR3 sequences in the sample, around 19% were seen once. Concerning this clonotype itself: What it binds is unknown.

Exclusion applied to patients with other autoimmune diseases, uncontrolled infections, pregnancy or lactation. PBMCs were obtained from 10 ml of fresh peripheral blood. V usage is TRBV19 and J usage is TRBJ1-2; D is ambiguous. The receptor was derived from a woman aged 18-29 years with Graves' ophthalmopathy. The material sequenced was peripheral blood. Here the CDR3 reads CASNVKLTVNYGYTF. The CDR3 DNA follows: TGTGCCAGTAACGTTAAGCTTACGGTAAACTATGGCTACACCTTC.